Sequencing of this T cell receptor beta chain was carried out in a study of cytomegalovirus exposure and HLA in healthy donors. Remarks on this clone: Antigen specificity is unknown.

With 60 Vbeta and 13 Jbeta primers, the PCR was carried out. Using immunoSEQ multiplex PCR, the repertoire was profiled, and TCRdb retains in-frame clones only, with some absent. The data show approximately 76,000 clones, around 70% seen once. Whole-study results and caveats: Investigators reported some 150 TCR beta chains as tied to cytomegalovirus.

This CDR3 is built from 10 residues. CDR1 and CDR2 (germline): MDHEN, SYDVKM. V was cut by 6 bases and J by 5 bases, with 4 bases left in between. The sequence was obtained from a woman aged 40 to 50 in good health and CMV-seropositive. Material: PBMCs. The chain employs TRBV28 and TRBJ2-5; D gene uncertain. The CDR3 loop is CASSGETQYF. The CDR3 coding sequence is TGTGCCAGCAGCGGGGAGACCCAGTACTTC. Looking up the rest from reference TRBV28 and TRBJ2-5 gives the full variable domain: DVKVTQSSRYLVKRTGEKVFLECVQDMDHENMFWYRQDPGLGLRLIYFSYDVKMKEKGDIPEGYSVSREKKERFSLILESASTNQTSMYLCASSGETQYFGPGTRLLVL.